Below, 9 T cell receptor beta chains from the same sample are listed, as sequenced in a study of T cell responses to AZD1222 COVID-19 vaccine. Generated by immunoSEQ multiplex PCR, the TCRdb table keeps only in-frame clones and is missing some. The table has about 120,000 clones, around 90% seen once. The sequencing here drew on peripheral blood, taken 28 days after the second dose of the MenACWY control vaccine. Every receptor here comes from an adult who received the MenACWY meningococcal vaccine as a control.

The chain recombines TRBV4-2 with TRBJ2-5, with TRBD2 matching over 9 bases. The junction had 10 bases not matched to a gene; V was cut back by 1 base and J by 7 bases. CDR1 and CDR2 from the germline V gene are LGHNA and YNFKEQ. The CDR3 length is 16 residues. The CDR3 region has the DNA TGTGCCAGCAGCCAAGCGAGTAGCGGGGGCGGAGGGACCCAGTACTTC. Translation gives CASSQASSGGGGTQYF.

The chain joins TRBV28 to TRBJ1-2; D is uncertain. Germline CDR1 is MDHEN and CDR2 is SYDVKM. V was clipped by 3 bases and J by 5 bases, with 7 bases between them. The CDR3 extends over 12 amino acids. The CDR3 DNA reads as TGTGCCAGCAGTTTTGATTGGTATGGCTACACCTTC. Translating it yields CASSFDWYGYTF.

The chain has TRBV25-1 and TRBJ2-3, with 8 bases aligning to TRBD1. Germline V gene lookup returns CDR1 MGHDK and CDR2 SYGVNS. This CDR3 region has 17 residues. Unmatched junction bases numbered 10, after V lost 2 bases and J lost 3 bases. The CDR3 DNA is TGTGCCAGCAGTGAAAAGAGGCGGGACAGGAGTACAGATACGCAGTATTTT. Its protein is CASSEKRRDRSTDTQYF.

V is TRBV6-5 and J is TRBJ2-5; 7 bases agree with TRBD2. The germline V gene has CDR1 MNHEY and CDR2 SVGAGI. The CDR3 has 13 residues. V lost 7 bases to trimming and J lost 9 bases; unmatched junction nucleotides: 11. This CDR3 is CASTLIAGGAQYF. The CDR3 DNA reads TGTGCCAGCACCTTAATAGCGGGTGGTGCCCAGTACTTC.

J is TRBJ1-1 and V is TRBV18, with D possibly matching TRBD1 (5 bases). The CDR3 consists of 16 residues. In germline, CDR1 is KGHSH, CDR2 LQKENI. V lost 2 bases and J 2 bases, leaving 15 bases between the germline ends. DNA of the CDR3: TGTGCCAGCTCACCATTACCGACAGCACTAAACACTGAAGCTTTCTTT. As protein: CASSPLPTALNTEAFF.

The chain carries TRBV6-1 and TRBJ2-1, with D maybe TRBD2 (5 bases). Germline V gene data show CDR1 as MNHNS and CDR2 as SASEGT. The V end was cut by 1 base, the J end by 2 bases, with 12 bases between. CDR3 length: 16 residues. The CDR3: CASSEDGLRPYNEQFF. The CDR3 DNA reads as TGTGCCAGCAGTGAAGACGGACTTCGGCCCTACAATGAGCAGTTCTTC.

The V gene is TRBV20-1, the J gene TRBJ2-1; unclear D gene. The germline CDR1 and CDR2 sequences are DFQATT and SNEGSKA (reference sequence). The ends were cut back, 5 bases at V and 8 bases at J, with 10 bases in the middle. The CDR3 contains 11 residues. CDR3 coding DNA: TGCAGTGCTCGCCTTGTGTATGAGCAGTTCTTC. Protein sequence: CSARLVYEQFF.

The CDR3 region is CASNVQGSREQYF. CDR3 nucleotide sequence: TGCGCCAGTAACGTGCAAGGGAGCCGCGAGCAGTACTTC. This rearrangement joins TRBV5-1 to TRBJ2-7; D is perhaps TRBD2 (5 bases). This CDR3 has 13 residues. From germline, CDR1 is SGHRS and CDR2 YFSETQ. Deletions cut 8 bases from V and 6 bases from J, with 18 bases between.

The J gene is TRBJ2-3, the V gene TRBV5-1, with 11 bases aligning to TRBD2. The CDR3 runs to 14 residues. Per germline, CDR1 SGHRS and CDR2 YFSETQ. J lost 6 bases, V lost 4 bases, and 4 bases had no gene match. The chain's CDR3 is CASSPLAGVDTQYF. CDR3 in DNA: TGCGCCAGCAGCCCACTAGCGGGGGTTGATACGCAGTATTTT.